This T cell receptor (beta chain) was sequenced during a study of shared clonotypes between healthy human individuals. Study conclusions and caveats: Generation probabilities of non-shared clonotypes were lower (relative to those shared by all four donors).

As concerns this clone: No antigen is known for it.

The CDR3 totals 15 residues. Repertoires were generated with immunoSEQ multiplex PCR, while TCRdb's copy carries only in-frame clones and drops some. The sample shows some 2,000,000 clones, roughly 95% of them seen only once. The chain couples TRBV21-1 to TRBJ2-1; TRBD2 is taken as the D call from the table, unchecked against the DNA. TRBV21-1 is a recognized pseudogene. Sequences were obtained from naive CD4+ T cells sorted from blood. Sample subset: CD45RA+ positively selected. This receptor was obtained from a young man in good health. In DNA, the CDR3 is TGTGCCAGCAGCAAAGTGGGGAGCTCCTACAATGAGCAGTTCTTC. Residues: CASSKVGSSYNEQFF.